A single sample is the source of the 23 T cell receptor beta chains below, sequenced in a study of CD8+CD57+ T cells in acquired aplastic anemia. The study profiled TCR beta VDJ and CDR3 using genomic DNA as template. In TCRdb, the reads were re-called with MiXCR into one record per CDR3 protein. Seen here are fewer than 200,000 distinct CDR3 sequences, 65% to 75% observed once, and the top ten hold approximately 48%. Patients who underwent sequencing had shown CD8+CD57+ cell expansion by flow cytometry. Input material: sorted CD4+, CD8+, or CD8+CD57+ T cells (not recorded which) from PBMCs. These receptor sequences come from a human donor with aplastic anemia.

J is TRBJ1-6 and V is TRBV5-8, with D uncertain. CDR1 SGHTS and CDR2 YDEGEE come from the germline V gene. Trimming shortened V by 4 bases and J by 7 bases, and 9 bases separated the two germline ends. The CDR3 is made up of 13 amino acids. The CDR3 loop is CASSPTANSPLHF. In DNA form, the CDR3 reads TGTGCCAGCAGCCCTACCGCAAATTCACCCCTCCACTTT.

This clonotype was picked up a small number of times. The J gene is TRBJ2-6, the V gene TRBV19; D unclear. The germline gives CDR1 LNHDA, CDR2 SQIVND (reference sequence). V was cut by 1 base and J by 0 bases, with 10 bases left in between. The length of the CDR3 is 17 residues. The CDR3 DNA is TGTGCCAGTAGTATAGCGGTCAGCTCCTCTGGGGCCAACGTCCTGACTTTC. Amino acids: CASSIAVSSSGANVLTF.

The rearrangement links TRBV9 to TRBJ2-7; perhaps TRBD2 as D (5 bases). Trimming took 5 bases from V and 10 from J, leaving 22 bases between them. CDR1 and CDR2 from the germline V gene are SGDLS and YYNGEE. The CDR3 extends over 14 amino acids. In DNA form, the CDR3 reads TGTGCCAGCAGTTCGCGCGCCGAGGGTTACGTTCAGTACTTC. Its protein is CASSSRAEGYVQYF.

This chain joins TRBV7-9 and TRBJ1-1, with D unclear. CDR1 SEHNR and CDR2 FQNEAQ come from the germline V gene (reference sequence). The CDR3 is made up of 15 amino acids. Trimming removed 5 bases from V and 0 bases from J, with 13 bases in between. The CDR3 is CASSPRYGMNTEAFF. The DNA for the CDR3 is TGTGCCAGCAGCCCTCGATACGGTATGAACACTGAAGCTTTCTTT.

This clonotype was seen many times. The chain recombines TRBV19 with TRBJ2-1, with 12 bases identical to TRBD1. Germline CDR1 reads LNHDA; CDR2 reads SQIVND (reference sequence). With V trimmed by 6 bases and J by 2 bases, 2 bases remained unmatched. CDR3 size: 15 residues. The CDR3 nucleotides are TGTGCCAGTAGCTGGGACAGGGGGCCCTACAATGAGCAGTTCTTC. Translating gives CASSWDRGPYNEQFF.

The chain carries TRBV2 and TRBJ1-5; the D is unclear. Trimming took off 5 bases at V and 5 bases at J, with 19 bases between the two ends. The CDR3 runs to 16 residues. Germline V lookup: CDR1 SNHLY, CDR2 FYNNEI. Written as DNA, the CDR3 is TGTGCCAGCAGTTCACTACGGGGTGGGGAATATCAGCCCCAGCATTTT. It specifies CASSSLRGGEYQPQHF.

The table lists this clonotype with a few counts. The chain carries TRBV15 and TRBJ2-1; D is possibly TRBD1 (5 bases). V gave up 0 bases and J gave up 5 bases, with 14 bases separating them. Germline lookup yields CDR1 LNHNV and CDR2 YYDKDF (reference sequence). The CDR3 consists of 16 residues. This chain's CDR3 is CATSRDGRGGDNEQFF. The DNA of the CDR3 is TGTGCCACCAGCAGAGATGGAAGGGGCGGTGACAATGAGCAGTTCTTC.

This chain joins TRBV5-1 and TRBJ1-2, with 8 bases aligning to TRBD1. Losses at the gene ends were 1 base for V and 6 bases for J; bases not matched to a gene: 5. Per germline, CDR1 SGHRS and CDR2 YFSETQ. The length of the CDR3 is 14 residues. CDR3 coding DNA: TGCGCCAGCAGCTTGTATATGGACAGGGATGGCTACACCTTC. This gives the protein CASSLYMDRDGYTF.

This clonotype was seen a handful of times. The chain is built from TRBV5-4 and TRBJ2-5; 9 bases agree with TRBD1. Germline CDR1 and CDR2: SGHNT and YYREEE (reference sequence). The CDR3 contains 15 residues. With 4 bases clipped from V and 5 bases from J, the junction kept 9 bases outside the gene matches. The chain's CDR3 is CASSPRTGEGETQYF. The DNA of the CDR3 is TGTGCCAGCAGCCCCAGGACAGGGGAGGGCGAGACCCAGTACTTC.

The rearrangement links TRBV11-3 to TRBJ1-1; 9 bases align to TRBD1. The germline CDR1 and CDR2 sequences are SGHNT and YENEEA. The CDR3 has 14 residues. Trimming removed 2 bases from V and 4 bases from J; junction bases left unmatched: 2. The CDR3 nucleotides read TGTGCCAGCAGCTTAACAGGGGGCGTCACTGAAGCTTTCTTT. It codes for CASSLTGGVTEAFF.

The chain uses TRBV10-3 and TRBJ1-1; TRBD1 is a possible D gene (5 bases). Germline V gene sequence: CDR1 ENHRY, CDR2 SYGVKD. The CDR3 loop spans 15 amino acids. V was clipped by 8 bases and J by 3 bases, with 19 bases between them. Written as DNA, the CDR3 is TGTGCCATCGGCCGAGAGGGTGGGGCTTACACTGAAGCTTTCTTT. It specifies CAIGREGGAYTEAFF.

About this clonotype itself: One end of the junction does not line up with germline, which may come from a read error. This chain uses TRBV4-1 with TRBJ2-1; TRBD2 matches 15 bases. The CDR3 has 19 amino acids. Per the germline V gene, CDR1 is MGHRA and CDR2 is YSYEKL. The CDR3 DNA sequence: TGCGCCGGCAGCCAAGATCGGGGACTAGCGGGAGGCCCCTACAATGAGCAGTTCTTC. The encoded protein is CAGSQDRGLAGGPYNEQFF.

This clonotype was seen only once. The rearrangement uses TRBV12-3 or TRBV12-4 and TRBJ1-1; D ambiguous. The CDR3 runs to 13 residues. The V gene lost 5 bases and the J gene lost 1 base, with 8 bases spanning the gap. The CDR3 coding sequence is TGTGCCAGCAGTGGCACCCGGAACACTGAAGCTTTCTTT. It codes for CASSGTRNTEAFF.

This clonotype was seen more than once but under ten times. The rearrangement links TRBV29-1 to TRBJ2-7, with D possibly TRBD1 on 5 matching bases. The CDR3 covers 14 residues. Germline CDR1 is SQVTM and CDR2 is ANQGSEA. Deletions cut 6 bases from V and 0 bases from J, with 15 bases between. The CDR3 region has the DNA TGCAGCGTCGGCAGGGCGGTCGGCTCCTACGAGCAGTACTTC. It specifies CSVGRAVGSYEQYF.

A few counts support this clonotype. CDR3 sequence: CASSEGLAGGQFF. CDR3 bases: TGTGCCAGCAGTGAAGGACTAGCGGGAGGGCAGTTCTTC. The chain recombines TRBV6-1 with TRBJ2-1, with 13 bases aligning to TRBD2. Germline V gene lookup returns CDR1 MNHNS and CDR2 SASEGT. The CDR3 sequence is 13 residues long. Losses at the gene ends were 1 base for V and 12 bases for J; bases not matched to a gene: 0.

V and J are TRBV5-1 and TRBJ2-1, with 10 bases lining up with TRBD1. The junction had 3 bases not matched to a gene; V was cut back by 4 bases and J by 8 bases. CDR1 SGHRS and CDR2 YFSETQ come from the germline V gene. The CDR3 spans 13 residues. In nucleotides, the CDR3 is TGCGCCAGCAGCGGCGGGACAGGGGATGAGCAGTTCTTC. It translates to CASSGGTGDEQFF.

The chain carries TRBV7-6 and TRBJ2-5; either TRBD1 or TRBD2 may supply D (5 bases each). This CDR3 spans 15 amino acids. Trimming took 1 base from V and 1 from J, leaving 10 bases between them. The germline gives CDR1 SGHVS, CDR2 FNYEAQ. CDR3 region: CASSLDSGTQETQYF. The CDR3 DNA reads as TGTGCCAGCAGCTTAGACTCCGGGACCCAAGAGACCCAGTACTTC.

The chain recombines TRBV19 with TRBJ1-6, with 8 nucleotides matching TRBD1. This CDR3 contains 16 residues. Losses at the gene ends were 5 bases for V and 3 bases for J; bases not matched to a gene: 6. The germline V gene encodes CDR1 LNHDA and CDR2 SQIVND (reference sequence). CDR3 coding DNA: TGTGCCAGTAGTCCTGACAGGGGCCGCTATAATTCACCCCTCCACTTT. It codes for CASSPDRGRYNSPLHF.

The rearrangement uses TRBV3-1 and TRBJ1-1, with D possibly matching TRBD1 (6 bases). Germline V gene sequence: CDR1 LGHDT, CDR2 YNNKEL (reference sequence). This CDR3 comprises 17 residues. With 2 bases removed from V and 1 base from J, the gap between germline ends came to 17 bases. CDR3 coding DNA: TGTGCCAGCAGCCAAAAAGATTGGGACATCCCGAACACTGAAGCTTTCTTT. Translation gives CASSQKDWDIPNTEAFF.

CDR3 residues: CASSEDAEQFF. DNA for the CDR3: TGCGCCAGCAGTGAGGACGCCGAGCAGTTCTTC. The rearrangement uses TRBV10-2 and TRBJ2-1; unclear D gene. Per germline, CDR1 WSHSY and CDR2 SAAADI. This CDR3 comprises 11 residues. Trimming removed 2 bases at V and 10 bases at J, with 6 bases between.

This clonotype was picked up many times. The chain links TRBV6-2 or TRBV6-3 to TRBJ2-7, with D perhaps being TRBD1 or TRBD2 (5 bases each). There are 16 residues in the CDR3. The germline V gene has CDR1 MNHEY and CDR2 SVGEGT. Trimming took 5 bases from V and 1 from J, leaving 18 bases between them. CDR3 loop: CASSLYGQGASYEQYV. In DNA, the CDR3 is TGTGCCAGCAGTCTATATGGTCAGGGAGCTTCCTACGAGCAGTACGTC.

The genes are TRBV5-8 and TRBJ1-4, with D unclear. V was cut by 2 bases and J by 5 bases, with 22 bases left in between. The CDR3 runs to 18 residues. The germline gives CDR1 SGHTS, CDR2 YDEGEE. Written as DNA, the CDR3 is TGTGCCAGCAGCTTATCACCTAGGGCAAAAGATGGCAATGAAAAACTGTTTTTT. This gives the protein CASSLSPRAKDGNEKLFF.

In its sample, this clonotype was seen a few times. The V and J genes are TRBV7-9 and TRBJ2-5; the D gene is possibly TRBD2 (5 bases). Germline V gene lookup returns CDR1 SEHNR and CDR2 FQNEAQ (reference sequence). This CDR3 contains 15 residues. V was trimmed by 0 bases and J by 1 base, leaving 9 bases between them. CDR3 protein: CASSLALEAQETQYF. The CDR3 region has the DNA TGTGCCAGCAGCTTAGCGTTGGAGGCCCAAGAGACCCAGTACTTC.